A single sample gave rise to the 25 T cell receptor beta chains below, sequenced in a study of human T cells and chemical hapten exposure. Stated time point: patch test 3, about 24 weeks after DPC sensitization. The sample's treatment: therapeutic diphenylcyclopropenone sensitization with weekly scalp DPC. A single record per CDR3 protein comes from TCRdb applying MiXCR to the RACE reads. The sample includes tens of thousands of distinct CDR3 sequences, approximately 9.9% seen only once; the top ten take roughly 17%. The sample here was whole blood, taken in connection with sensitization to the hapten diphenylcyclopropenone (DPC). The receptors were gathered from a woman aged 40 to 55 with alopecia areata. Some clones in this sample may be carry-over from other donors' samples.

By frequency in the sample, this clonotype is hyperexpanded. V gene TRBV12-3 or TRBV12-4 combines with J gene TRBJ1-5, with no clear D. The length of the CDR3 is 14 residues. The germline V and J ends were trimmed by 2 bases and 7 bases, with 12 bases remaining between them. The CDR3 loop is CASSLYSSEQPQHF. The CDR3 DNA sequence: TGTGCCAGCAGTTTATATAGCAGCGAGCAGCCCCAGCATTTT.

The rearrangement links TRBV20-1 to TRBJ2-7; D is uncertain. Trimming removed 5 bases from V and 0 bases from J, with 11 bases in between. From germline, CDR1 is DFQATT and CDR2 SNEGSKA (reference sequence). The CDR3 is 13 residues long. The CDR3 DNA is TGCAGTGCTCATCACCCCGGCTCCTACGAGCAGTACTTC. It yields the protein CSAHHPGSYEQYF.

CDR3 loop: CASSYSASRSYEQYF. The CDR3 DNA is TGTGCCAGCAGTTACAGTGCATCTCGCTCCTACGAGCAGTACTTC. The chain has TRBV6-5 and TRBJ2-7; D is undetermined. V was trimmed by 2 bases and J by 0 bases, leaving 11 bases between them. The CDR3 is 15 residues long. CDR1 MNHEY and CDR2 SVGAGI come from the germline V gene.

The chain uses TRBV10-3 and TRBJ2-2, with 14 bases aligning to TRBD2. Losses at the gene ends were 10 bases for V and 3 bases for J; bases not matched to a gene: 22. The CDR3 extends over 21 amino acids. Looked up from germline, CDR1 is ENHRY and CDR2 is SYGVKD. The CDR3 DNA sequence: TGTGCCACCCAAGGCCCGGGACTAGCGGGGGCCCCTTGGAGGGACACCGGGGAGCTGTTTTTT. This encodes CATQGPGLAGAPWRDTGELFF.

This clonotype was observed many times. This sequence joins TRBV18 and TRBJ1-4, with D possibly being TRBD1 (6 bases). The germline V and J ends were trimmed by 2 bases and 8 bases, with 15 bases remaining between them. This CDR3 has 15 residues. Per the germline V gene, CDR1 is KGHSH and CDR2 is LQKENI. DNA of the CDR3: TGTGCCAGCTCACCAGGCGCAGGGGTAGAGGAAAAACTGTTTTTT. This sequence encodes CASSPGAGVEEKLFF.

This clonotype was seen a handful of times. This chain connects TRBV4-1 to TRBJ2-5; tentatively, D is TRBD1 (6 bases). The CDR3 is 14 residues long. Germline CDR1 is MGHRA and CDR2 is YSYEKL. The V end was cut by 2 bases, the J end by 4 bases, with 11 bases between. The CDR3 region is CASSQQQGRETQYF. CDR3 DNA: TGCGCCAGCAGCCAACAGCAGGGGAGAGAGACCCAGTACTTC.

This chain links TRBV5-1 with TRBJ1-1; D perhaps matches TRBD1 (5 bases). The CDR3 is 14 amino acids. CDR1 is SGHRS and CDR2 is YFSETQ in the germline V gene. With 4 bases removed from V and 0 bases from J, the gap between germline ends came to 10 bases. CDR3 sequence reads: CASSPSRVNTEAFF. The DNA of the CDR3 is TGCGCCAGCAGCCCCTCCAGGGTGAACACTGAAGCTTTCTTT.

This chain's CDR3 is CASSQGTASTDTQYF. The CDR3 nucleotides read TGTGCCAGCAGCCAAGGGACAGCTAGCACAGATACGCAGTATTTT. This chain connects TRBV2 to TRBJ2-3, with 7 bases fitting TRBD1. The CDR3 is 15 amino acids. Germline CDR1 reads SNHLY; CDR2 reads FYNNEI. The ends lost 6 bases at V and 0 bases at J; junction bases unmatched: 6.

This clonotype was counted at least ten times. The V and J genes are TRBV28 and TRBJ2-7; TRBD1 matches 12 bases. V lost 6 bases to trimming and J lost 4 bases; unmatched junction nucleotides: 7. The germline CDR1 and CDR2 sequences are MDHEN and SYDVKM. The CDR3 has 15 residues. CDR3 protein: CASRPGTGGLYEQYF. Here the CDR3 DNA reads TGTGCCAGCAGGCCCGGGACAGGGGGCTTGTACGAGCAGTACTTC.

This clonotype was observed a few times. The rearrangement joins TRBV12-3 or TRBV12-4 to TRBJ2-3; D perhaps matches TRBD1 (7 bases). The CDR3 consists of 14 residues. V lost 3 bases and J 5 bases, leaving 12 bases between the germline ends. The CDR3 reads CASSFSGGRDTQYF. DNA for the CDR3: TGTGCCAGCAGTTTCTCAGGGGGGAGAGATACGCAGTATTTT.

The CDR3 sequence: CASSRYPGTSGGKETQYF. DNA of the CDR3: TGTGCCAGCAGCCGTTATCCTGGGACTAGCGGGGGAAAAGAGACCCAGTACTTC. The chain combines TRBV14 with TRBJ2-5, with 14 bases fitting TRBD2. CDR1 is SGHDN, CDR2 FVKESK, per germline. With V trimmed by 4 bases and J by 3 bases, 10 bases remained unmatched. The CDR3 sequence is 18 residues long.

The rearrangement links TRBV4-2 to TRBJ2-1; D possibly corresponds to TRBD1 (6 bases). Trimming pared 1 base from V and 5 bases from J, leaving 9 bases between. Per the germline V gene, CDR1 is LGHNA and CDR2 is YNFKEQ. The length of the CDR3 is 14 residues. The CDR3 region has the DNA TGTGCCAGCAGCCAAGGGGCAGGGGACAATGAGCAGTTCTTC. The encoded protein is CASSQGAGDNEQFF.

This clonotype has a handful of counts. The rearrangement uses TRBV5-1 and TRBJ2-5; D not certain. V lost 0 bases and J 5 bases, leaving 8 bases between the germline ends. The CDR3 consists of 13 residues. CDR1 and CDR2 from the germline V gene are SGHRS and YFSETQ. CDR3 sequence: CASSLEGLETQYF. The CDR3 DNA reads TGCGCCAGCAGCTTGGAAGGGCTGGAGACCCAGTACTTC.

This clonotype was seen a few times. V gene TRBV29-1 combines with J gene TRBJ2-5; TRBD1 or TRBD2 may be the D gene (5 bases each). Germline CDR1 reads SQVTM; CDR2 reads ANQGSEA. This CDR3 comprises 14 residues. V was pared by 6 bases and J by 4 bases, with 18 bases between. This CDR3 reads CSVGDLPGLETQYF. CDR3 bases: TGCAGCGTGGGGGATCTTCCGGGGTTAGAGACCCAGTACTTC.

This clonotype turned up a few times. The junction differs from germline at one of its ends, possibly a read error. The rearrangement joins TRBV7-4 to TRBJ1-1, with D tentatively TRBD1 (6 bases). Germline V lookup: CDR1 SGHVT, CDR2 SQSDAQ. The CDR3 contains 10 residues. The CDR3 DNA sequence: TGTGCCAGCAGCTTGTGGACAGACATCTTT. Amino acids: CASSLWTDIF.

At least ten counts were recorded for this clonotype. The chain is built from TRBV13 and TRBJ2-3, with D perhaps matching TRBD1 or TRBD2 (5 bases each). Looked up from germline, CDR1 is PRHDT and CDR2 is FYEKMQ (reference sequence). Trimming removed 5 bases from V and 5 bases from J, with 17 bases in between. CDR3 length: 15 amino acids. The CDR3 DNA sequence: TGTGCCAGCAGCGCCCGGGGCTCCCCTGGAGATACGCAGTATTTT. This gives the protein CASSARGSPGDTQYF.

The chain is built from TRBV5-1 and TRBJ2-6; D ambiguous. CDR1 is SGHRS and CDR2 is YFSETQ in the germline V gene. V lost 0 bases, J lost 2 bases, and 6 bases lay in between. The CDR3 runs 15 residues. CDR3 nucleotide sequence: TGCGCCAGCAGCTTGGGCGGACCTGGGGCCAACGTCCTGACTTTC. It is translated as CASSLGGPGANVLTF.

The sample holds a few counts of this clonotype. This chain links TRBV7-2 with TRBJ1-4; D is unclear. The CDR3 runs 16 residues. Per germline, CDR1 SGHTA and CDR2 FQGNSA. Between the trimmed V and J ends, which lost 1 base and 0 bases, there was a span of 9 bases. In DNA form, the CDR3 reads TGTGCCAGCAGCTTAGGTATCCGTGCAACTAATGAAAAACTGTTTTTT. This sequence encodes CASSLGIRATNEKLFF.

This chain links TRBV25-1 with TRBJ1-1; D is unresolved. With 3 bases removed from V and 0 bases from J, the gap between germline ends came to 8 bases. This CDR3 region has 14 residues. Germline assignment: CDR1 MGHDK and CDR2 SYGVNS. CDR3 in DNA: TGTGCCAGCAGTGAGGTAGGAGTGAACACTGAAGCTTTCTTT. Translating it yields CASSEVGVNTEAFF.

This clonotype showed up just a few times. CDR3 bases: TGTGCCAGTACCCTTGCGGGGGGGCCCAACTATGGCTACACCTTC. This codes for CASTLAGGPNYGYTF. The chain is built from TRBV19 and TRBJ1-2; tentative D call: TRBD1 (6 bases). The V gene lost 7 bases and the J gene lost 2 bases, with 17 bases spanning the gap. This CDR3 is 15 amino acids long. The germline V gene encodes CDR1 LNHDA and CDR2 SQIVND (reference sequence).

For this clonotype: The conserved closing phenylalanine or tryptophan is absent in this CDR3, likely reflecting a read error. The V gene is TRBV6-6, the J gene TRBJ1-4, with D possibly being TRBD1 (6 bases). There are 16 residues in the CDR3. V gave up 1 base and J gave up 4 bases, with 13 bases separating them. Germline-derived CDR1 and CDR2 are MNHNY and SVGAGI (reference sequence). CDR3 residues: CASSYLVQGINEKLFS. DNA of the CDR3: TGTGCCAGCAGTTACTTAGTACAGGGAATTAATGAAAAACTGTTTTCT.

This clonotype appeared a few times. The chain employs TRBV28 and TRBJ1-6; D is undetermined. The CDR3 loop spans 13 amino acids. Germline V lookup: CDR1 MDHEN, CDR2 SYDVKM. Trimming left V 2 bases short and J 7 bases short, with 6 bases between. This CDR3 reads CASSLTQNSPLHF. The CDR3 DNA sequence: TGTGCCAGCAGTTTAACCCAAAATTCACCCCTCCACTTT. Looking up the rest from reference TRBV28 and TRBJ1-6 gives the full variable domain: DVKVTQSSRYLVKRTGEKVFLECVQDMDHENMFWYRQDPGLGLRLIYFSYDVKMKEKGDIPEGYSVSREKKERFSLILESASTNQTSMYLCASSLTQNSPLHFGNGTRLTVT.

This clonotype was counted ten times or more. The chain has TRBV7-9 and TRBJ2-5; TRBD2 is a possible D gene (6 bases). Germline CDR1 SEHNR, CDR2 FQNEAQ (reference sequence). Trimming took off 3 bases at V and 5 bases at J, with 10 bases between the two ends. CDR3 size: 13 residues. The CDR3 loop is CASSFGGLETQYF. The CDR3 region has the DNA TGTGCCAGCAGCTTCGGAGGGTTGGAGACCCAGTACTTC.

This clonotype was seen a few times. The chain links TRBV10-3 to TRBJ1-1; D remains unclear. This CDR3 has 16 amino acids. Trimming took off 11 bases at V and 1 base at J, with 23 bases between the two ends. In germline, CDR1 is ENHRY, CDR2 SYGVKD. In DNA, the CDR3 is TGTGCCGCGGCGGGGAGTCTAGGAACAGAGAACACTGAAGCTTTCTTT. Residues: CAAAGSLGTENTEAFF.

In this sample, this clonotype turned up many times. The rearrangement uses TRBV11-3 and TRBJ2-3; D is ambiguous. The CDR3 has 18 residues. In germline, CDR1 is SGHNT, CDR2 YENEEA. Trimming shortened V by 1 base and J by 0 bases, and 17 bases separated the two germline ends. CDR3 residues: CASSLAGWLLPSTDTQYF. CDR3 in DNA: TGTGCCAGCAGCTTAGCTGGGTGGCTATTACCTAGCACAGATACGCAGTATTTT.